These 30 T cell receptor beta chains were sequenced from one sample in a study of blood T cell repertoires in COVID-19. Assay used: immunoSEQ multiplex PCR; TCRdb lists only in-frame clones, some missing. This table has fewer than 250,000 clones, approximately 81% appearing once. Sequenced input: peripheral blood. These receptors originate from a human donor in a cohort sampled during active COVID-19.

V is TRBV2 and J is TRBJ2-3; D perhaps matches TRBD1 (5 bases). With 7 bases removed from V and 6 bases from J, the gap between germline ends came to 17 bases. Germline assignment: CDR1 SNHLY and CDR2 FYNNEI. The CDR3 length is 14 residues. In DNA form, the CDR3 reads TGTGCCAGCAAAGTCACCAGGGAACCCGATACGCAGTATTTT. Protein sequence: CASKVTREPDTQYF.

Here the CDR3 reads CASSEYTRAQETQYF. CDR3 nucleotides: TGTGCCAGCAGTGAATACACCAGGGCCCAAGAGACCCAGTACTTC. V and J are TRBV25-1 and TRBJ2-5; maybe TRBD1 (5 bases). The CDR3 is 15 amino acids. Per the germline V gene, CDR1 is MGHDK and CDR2 is SYGVNS. V was pared by 0 bases and J by 1 base, with 9 bases between. The entire variable domain, with the rest obtained from reference TRBV25-1 and TRBJ2-5, is as follows: EADIYQTPRYLVIGTGKKITLECSQTMGHDKMYWYQQDPGMELHLIHYSYGVNSTEKGDLSSESTVSRIRTEHFPLTLESARPSHTSQYLCASSEYTRAQETQYFGPGTRLLVL.

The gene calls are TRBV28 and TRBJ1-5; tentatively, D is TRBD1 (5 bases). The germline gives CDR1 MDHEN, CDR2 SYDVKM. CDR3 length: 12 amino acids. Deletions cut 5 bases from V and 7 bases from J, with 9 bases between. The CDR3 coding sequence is TGTGCCAGCAGTCCCGGGGGACAGCCCCAGCATTTT. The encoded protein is CASSPGGQPQHF.

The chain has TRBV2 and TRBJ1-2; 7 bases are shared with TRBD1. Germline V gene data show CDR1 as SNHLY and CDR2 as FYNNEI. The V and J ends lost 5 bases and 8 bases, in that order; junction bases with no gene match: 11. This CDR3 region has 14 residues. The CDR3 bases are TGTGCCAGCAGTCAAACAGACAGGGTTGAAGGCTACACCTTC. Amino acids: CASSQTDRVEGYTF.

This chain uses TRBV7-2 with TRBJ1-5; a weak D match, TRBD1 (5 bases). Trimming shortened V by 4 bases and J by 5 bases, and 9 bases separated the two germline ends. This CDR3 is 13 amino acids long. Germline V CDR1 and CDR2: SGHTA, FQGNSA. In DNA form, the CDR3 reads TGTGCCAGCAGCTCGCAGGGATATCAGCCCCAGCATTTT. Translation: CASSSQGYQPQHF.

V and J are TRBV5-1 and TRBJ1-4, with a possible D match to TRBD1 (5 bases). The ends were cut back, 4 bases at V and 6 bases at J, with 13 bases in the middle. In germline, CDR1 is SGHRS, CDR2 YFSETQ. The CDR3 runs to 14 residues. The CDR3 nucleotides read TGCGCCAGCAGCCCGAGCAGGGTGGATGAAAAACTGTTTTTT. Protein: CASSPSRVDEKLFF. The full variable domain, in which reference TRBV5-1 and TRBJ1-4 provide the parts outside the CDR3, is KAGVTQTPRYLIKTRGQQVTLSCSPISGHRSVSWYQQTPGQGLQFLFEYFSETQRNKGNFPGRFSGRQFSNSRSEMNVSTLELGDSALYLCASSPSRVDEKLFFGSGTQLSVL.

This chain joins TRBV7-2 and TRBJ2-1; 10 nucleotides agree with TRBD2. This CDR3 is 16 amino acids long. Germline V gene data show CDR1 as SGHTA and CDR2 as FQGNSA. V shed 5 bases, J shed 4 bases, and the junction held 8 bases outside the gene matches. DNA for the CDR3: TGTGCCAGCAGCCCCCCCGGGACTAGCGCATACAATGAGCAGTTCTTC. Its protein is CASSPPGTSAYNEQFF.

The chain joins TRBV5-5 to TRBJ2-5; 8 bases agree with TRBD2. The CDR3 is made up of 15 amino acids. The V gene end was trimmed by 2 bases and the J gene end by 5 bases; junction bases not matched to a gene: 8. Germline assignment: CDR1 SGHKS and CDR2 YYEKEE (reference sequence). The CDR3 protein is CASSFRAGEGETQYF. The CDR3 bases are TGTGCCAGCAGCTTCCGAGCGGGAGAGGGGGAGACCCAGTACTTC. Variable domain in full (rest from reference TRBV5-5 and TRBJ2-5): DAGVTQSPTHLIKTRGQQVTLRCSPISGHKSVSWYQQVLGQGPQFIFQYYEKEERGRGNFPDRFSARQFPNYSSELNVNALLLGDSALYLCASSFRAGEGETQYFGPGTRLLVL.

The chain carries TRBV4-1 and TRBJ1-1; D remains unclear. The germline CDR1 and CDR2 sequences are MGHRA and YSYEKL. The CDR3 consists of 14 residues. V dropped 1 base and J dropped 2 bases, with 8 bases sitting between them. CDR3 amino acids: CASSQGGLNTEAFF. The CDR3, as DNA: TGCGCCAGCAGCCAAGGAGGGCTAAACACTGAAGCTTTCTTT.

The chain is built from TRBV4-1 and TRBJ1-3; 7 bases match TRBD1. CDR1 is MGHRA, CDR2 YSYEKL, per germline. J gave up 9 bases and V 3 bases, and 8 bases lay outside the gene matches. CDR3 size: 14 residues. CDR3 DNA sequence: TGCGCCAGCAGCCATAACAGGGGACCCGGCACCATATATTTT. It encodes CASSHNRGPGTIYF.

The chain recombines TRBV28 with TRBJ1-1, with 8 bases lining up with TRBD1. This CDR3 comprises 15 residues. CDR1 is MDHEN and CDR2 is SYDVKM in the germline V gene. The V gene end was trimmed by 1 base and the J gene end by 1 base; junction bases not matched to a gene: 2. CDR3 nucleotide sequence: TGTGCCAGCAGTTTATCCGGACAGGGGAACACTGAAGCTTTCTTT. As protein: CASSLSGQGNTEAFF.

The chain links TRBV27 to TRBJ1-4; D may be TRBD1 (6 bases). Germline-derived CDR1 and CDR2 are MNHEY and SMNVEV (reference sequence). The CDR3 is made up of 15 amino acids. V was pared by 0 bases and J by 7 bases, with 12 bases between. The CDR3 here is CASSLSGTSIEKLFF. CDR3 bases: TGTGCCAGCAGTTTATCAGGGACAAGTATTGAAAAACTGTTTTTT.

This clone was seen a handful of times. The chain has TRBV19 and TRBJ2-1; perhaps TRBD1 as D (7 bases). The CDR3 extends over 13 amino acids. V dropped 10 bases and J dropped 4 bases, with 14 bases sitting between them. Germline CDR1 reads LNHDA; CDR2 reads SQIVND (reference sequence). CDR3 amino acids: CAIGGTVYNEQFF. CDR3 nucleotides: TGTGCCATTGGAGGGACAGTTTACAATGAGCAGTTCTTC.

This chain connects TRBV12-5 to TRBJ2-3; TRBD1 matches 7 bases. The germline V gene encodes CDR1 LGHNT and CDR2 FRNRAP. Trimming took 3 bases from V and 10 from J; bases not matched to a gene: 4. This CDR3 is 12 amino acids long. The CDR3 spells CASGFGQAAQYF. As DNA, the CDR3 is TGTGCTAGTGGTTTCGGACAGGCGGCGCAGTATTTT.

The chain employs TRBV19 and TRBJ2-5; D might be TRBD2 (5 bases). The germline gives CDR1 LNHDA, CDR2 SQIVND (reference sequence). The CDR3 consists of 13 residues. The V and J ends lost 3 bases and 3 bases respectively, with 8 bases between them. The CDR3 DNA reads TGTGCCAGTAGTATGAGGCGGGAAGAGACCCAGTACTTC. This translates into CASSMRREETQYF.

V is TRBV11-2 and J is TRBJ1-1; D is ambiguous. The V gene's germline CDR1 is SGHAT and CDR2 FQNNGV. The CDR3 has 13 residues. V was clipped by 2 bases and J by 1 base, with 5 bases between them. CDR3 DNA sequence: TGTGCCAGCAGCTTACGGGAGAACACTGAAGCTTTCTTT. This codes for CASSLRENTEAFF.

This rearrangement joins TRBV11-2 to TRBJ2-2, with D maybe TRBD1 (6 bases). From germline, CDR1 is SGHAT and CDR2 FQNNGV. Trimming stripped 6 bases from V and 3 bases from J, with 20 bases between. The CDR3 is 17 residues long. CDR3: CASRPTGGRRYTGELFF. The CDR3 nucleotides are TGTGCCAGCAGACCCACTGGGGGCAGACGATACACCGGGGAGCTGTTTTTT.

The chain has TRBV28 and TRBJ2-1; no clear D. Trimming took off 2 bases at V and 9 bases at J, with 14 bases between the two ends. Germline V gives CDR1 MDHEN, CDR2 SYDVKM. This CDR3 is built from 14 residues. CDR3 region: CASSLVHIRGEQFF. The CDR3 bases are TGTGCCAGCAGTTTAGTGCATATACGCGGTGAGCAGTTCTTC.

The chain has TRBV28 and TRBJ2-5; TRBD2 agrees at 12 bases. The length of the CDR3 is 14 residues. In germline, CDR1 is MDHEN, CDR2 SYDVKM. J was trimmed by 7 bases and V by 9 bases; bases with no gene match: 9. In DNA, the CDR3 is TGTGCCAGTGAGACTAGCGGGAGCGTAGTGACCCAGTACTTC. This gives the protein CASETSGSVVTQYF.

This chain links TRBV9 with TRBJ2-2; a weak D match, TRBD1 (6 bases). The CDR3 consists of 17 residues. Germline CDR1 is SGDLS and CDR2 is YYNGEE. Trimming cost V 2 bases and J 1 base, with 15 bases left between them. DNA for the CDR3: TGTGCCAGCAGCGTCCCGGACAGACAGTGGAACACCGGGGAGCTGTTTTTT. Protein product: CASSVPDRQWNTGELFF.

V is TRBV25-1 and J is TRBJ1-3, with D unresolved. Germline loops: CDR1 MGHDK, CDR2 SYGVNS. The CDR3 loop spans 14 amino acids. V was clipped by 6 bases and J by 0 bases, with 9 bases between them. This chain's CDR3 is CASRSRSSGNTIYF. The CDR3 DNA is TGTGCCAGCAGGTCCAGGTCCTCTGGAAACACCATATATTTT.

The CDR3 spells CASSLLYTRGGYTF. DNA of the CDR3: TGTGCCAGCAGTTTATTGTATACTCGAGGGGGCTACACCTTC. This chain connects TRBV28 to TRBJ1-2; no reliable D call. The CDR3 has 14 residues. V was trimmed by 1 base and J by 8 bases, leaving 14 bases between them. Germline assignment: CDR1 MDHEN and CDR2 SYDVKM.

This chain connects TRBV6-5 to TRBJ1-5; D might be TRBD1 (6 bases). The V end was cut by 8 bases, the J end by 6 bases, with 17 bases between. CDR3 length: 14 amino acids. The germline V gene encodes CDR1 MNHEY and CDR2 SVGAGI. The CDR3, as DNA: TGTGCCAGCCACCGAGGGGGGGAAGGTCAGCCCCAGCATTTT. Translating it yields CASHRGGEGQPQHF.

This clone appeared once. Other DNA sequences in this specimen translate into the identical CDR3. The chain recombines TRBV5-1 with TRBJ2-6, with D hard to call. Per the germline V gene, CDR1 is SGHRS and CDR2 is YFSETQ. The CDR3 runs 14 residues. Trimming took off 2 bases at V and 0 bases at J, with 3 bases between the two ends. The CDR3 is CASSLYSGANVLTF. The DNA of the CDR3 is TGCGCCAGCAGCTTATACTCTGGGGCCAACGTCCTGACTTTC.

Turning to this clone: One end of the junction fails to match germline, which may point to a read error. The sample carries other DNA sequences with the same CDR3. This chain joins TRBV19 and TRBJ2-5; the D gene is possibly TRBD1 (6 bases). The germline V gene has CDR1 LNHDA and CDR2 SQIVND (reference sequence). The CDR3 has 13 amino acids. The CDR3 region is CASSIDRQETQYF. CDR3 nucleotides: TGTGCCAGTAGCATAGACAGGCAAGAGACCCAGTACTTC.

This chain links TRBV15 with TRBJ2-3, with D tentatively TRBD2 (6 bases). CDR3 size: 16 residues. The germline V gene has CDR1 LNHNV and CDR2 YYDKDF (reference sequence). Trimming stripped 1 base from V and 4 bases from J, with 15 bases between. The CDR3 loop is CATSRARLGLADTQYF. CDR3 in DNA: TGTGCCACCAGCAGAGCCCGACTAGGCCTCGCAGATACGCAGTATTTT.

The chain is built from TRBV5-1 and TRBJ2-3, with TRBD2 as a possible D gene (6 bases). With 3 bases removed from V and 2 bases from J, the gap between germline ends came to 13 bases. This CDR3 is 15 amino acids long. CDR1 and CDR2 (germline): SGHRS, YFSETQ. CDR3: CASSWRGESTDTQYF. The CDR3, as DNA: TGCGCCAGCAGCTGGCGGGGAGAGTCCACAGATACGCAGTATTTT.

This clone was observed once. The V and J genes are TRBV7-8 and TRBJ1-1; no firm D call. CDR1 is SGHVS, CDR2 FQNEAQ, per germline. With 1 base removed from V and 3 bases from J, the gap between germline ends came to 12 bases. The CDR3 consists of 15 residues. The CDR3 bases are TGTGCCAGCAGCTTAGGGCACAATCGATACACTGAAGCTTTCTTT. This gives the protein CASSLGHNRYTEAFF.

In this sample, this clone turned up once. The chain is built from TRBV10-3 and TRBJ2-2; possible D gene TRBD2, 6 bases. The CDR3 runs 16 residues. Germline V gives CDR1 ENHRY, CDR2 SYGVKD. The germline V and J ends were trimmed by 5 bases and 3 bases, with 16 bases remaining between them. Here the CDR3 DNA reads TGTGCCATCAGTTCCTACGGCGGGGCCGACACCGGGGAGCTGTTTTTT. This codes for CAISSYGGADTGELFF.

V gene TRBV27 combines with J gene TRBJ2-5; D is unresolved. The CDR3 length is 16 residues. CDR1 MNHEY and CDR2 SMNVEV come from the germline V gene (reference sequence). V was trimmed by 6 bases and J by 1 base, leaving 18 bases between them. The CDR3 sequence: CASSKSGVSFQETQYF. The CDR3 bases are TGTGCCAGCAGCAAATCCGGAGTATCGTTCCAAGAGACCCAGTACTTC.